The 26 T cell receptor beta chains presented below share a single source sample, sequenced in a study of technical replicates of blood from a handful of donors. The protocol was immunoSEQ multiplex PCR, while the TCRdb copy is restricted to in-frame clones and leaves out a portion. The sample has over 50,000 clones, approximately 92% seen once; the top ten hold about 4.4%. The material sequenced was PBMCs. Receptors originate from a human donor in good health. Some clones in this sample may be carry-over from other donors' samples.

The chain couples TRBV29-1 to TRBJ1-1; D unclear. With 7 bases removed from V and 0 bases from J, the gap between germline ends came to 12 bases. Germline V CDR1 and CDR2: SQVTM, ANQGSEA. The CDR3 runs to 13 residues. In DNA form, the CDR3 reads TGCAGCGGTGCACAGTTAATGAACACTGAAGCTTTCTTT. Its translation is CSGAQLMNTEAFF.

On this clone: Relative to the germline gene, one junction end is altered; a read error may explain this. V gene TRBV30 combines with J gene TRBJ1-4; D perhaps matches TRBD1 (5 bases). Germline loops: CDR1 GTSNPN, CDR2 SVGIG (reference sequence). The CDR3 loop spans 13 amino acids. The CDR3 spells CAWTGRAKEKLFF. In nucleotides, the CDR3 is TGTGCCTGGACGGGCAGGGCTAAGGAAAAACTGTTTTTT. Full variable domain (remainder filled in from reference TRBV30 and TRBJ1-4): SQTIHQWPATLVQPVGSPLSLECTVEGTSNPNLYWYRQAAGRGLQLLFYSVGIGQISSEVPQNLSASRPQDRQFILSSKKLLLSDSGFYLCAWTGRAKEKLFFGSGTQLSVL.

The CDR3 coding sequence is TGCGCCAGCAGCTTGGGCTTTGTCAGGGTCGATGAAAAACTGTTTTTT. Its translation is CASSLGFVRVDEKLFF. The chain combines TRBV5-1 with TRBJ1-4; weak D call: TRBD1 (5 bases). Looked up from germline, CDR1 is SGHRS and CDR2 is YFSETQ. The CDR3 spans 16 residues. V lost 0 bases and J 6 bases, leaving 15 bases between the germline ends.

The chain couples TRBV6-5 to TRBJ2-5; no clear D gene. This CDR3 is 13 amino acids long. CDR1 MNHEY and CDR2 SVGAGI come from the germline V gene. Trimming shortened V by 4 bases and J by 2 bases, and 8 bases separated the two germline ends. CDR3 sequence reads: CASSLMQQETQYF. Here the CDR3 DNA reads TGTGCCAGCAGTTTGATGCAGCAAGAGACCCAGTACTTC.

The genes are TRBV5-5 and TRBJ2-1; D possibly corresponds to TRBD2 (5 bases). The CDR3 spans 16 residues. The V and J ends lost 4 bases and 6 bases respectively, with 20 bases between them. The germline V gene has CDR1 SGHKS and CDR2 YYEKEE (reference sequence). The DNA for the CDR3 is TGTGCCAGCAGCACTCGGACCGCCACAAGCGGCAATGAGCAGTTCTTC. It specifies CASSTRTATSGNEQFF.

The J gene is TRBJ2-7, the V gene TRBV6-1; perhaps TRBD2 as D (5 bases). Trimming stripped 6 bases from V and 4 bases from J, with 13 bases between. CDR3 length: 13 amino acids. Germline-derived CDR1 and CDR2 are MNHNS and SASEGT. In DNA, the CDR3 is TGTGCCAGCAGCCCACCGGGGAGTTACGAGCAGTACTTC. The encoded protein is CASSPPGSYEQYF.

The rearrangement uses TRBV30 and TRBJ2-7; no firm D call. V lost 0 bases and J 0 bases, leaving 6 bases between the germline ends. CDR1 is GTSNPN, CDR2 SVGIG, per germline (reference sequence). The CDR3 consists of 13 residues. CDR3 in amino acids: CAWSVQSSYEQYF. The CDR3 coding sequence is TGTGCCTGGAGTGTACAGAGCTCCTACGAGCAGTACTTC.

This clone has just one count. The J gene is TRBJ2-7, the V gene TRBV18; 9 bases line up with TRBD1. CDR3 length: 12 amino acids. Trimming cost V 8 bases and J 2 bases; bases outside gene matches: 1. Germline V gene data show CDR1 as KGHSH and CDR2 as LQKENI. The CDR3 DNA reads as TGTGCCAGCAGACAGGGGGCCTACGAGCAGTACTTC. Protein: CASRQGAYEQYF.

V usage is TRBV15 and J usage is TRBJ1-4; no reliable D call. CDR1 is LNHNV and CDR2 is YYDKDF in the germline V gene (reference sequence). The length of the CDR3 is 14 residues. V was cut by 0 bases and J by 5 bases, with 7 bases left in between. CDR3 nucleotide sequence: TGTGCCACCAGCAGAGATCAGGAAAATGAAAAACTGTTTTTT. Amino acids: CATSRDQENEKLFF.

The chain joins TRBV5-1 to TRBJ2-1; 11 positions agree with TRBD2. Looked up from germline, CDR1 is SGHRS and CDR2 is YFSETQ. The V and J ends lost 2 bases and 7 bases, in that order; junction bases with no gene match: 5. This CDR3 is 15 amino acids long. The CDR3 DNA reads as TGCGCCAGCAGCTTTAGCGGGAGGGGGGGAAATGAGCAGTTCTTC. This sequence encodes CASSFSGRGGNEQFF.

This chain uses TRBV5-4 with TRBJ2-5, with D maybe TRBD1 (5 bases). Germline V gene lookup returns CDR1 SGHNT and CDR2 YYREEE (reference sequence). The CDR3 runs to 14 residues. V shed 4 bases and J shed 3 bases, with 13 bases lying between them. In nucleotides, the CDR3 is TGTGCCAGCAGCGCAGGGATGGCAGAAGAGACCCAGTACTTC. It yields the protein CASSAGMAEETQYF.

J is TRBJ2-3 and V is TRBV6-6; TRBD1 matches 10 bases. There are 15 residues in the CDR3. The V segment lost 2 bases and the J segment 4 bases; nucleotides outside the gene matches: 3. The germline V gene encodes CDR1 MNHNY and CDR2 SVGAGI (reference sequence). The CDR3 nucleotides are TGTGCCAGCAGTTACGGGACAGGGGACGCAGATACGCAGTATTTT. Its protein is CASSYGTGDADTQYF.

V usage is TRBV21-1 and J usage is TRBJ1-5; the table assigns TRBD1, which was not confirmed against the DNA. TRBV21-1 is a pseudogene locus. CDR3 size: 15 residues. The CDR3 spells CASSRYRGSDQPQHF. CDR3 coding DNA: TGTGCCAGCAGCAGATACAGGGGTAGCGATCAGCCCCAGCATTTT.

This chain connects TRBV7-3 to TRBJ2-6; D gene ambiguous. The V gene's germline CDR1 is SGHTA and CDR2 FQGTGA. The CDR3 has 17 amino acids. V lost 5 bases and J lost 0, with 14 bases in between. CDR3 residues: CASSGQTISSGANVLTF. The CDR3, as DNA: TGTGCCAGCAGCGGCCAAACTATCAGCTCTGGGGCCAACGTCCTGACTTTC.

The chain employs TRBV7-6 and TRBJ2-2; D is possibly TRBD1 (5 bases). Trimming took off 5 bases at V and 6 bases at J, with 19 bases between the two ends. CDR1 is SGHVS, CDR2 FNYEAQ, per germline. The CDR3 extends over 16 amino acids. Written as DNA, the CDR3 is TGTGCCAGCAGCGACAACCTAAGGGGCGCGGCCGGGGAGCTGTTTTTT. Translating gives CASSDNLRGAAGELFF.

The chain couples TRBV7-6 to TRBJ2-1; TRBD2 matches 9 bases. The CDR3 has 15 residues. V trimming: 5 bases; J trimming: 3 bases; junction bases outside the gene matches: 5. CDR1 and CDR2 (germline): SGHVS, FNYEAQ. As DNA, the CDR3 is TGTGCCAGCAGCCGGGGGCGGGGGGGCTACAATGAGCAGTTCTTC. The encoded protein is CASSRGRGGYNEQFF.

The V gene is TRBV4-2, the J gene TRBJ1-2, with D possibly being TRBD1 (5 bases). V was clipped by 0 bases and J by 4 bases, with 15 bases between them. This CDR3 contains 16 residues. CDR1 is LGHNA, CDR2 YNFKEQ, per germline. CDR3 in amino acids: CASSQDDGGDFYGYTF. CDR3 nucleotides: TGTGCCAGCAGCCAAGACGATGGGGGGGATTTCTATGGCTACACCTTC.

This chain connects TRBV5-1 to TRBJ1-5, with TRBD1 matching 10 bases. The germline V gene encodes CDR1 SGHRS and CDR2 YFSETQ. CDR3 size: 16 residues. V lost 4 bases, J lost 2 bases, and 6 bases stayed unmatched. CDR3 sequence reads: CASSPGTGVGNQPQHF. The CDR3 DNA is TGCGCCAGCAGCCCAGGGACAGGGGTTGGCAATCAGCCCCAGCATTTT.

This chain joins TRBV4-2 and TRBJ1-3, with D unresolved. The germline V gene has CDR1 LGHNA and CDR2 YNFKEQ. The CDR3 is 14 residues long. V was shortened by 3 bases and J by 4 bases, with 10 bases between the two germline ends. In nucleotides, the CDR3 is TGTGCCAGCAGCCAGGAGCCTGAGGGAAACACCATATATTTT. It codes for CASSQEPEGNTIYF.

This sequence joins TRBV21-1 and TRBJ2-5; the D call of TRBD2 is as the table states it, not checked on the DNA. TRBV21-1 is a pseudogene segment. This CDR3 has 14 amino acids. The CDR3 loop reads CASSKIGVQETQYF. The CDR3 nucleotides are TGTGCCAGCAGCAAAATCGGGGTACAAGAGACCCAGTACTTC.

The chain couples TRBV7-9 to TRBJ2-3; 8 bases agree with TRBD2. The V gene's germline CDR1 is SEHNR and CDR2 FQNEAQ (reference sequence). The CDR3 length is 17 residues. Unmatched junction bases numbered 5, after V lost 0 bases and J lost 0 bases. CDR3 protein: CASSLALGGGSTDTQYF. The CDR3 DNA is TGTGCCAGCAGCTTAGCGCTGGGCGGGGGGAGCACAGATACGCAGTATTTT.

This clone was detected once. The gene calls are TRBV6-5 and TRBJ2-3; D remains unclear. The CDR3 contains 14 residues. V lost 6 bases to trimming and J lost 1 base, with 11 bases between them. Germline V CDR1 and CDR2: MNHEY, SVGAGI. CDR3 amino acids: CASSLGQGTDTQYF. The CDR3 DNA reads TGTGCCAGCAGCCTTGGGCAGGGCACAGATACGCAGTATTTT.

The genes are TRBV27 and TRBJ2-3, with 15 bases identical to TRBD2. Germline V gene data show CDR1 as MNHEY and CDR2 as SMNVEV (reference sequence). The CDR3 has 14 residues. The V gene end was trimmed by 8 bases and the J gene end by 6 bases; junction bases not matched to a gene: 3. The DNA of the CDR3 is TGTGCCAGCGGACTAGCGGGAGGGTCTGATACGCAGTATTTT. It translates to CASGLAGGSDTQYF.

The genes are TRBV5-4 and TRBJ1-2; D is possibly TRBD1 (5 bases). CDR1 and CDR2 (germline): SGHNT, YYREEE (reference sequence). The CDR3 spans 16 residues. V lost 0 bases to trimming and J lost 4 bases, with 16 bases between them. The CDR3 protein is CASSLAAGSLGYGYTF. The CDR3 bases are TGTGCCAGCAGCTTGGCAGCAGGGTCTTTGGGCTATGGCTACACCTTC.

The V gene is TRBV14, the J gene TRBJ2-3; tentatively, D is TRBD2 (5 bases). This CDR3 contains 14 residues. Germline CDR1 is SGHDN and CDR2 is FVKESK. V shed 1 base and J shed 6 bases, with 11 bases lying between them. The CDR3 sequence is CASSQGTAGDTQYF. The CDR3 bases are TGTGCCAGCAGCCAAGGGACTGCGGGCGATACGCAGTATTTT.

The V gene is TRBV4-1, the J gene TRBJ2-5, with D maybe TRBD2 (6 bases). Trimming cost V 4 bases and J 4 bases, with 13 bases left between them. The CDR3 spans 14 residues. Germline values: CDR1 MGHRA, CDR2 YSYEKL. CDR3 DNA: TGCGCCAGCAGCCCCTCGGGGGTGGTAGAGACCCAGTACTTC. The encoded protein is CASSPSGVVETQYF.